This T cell receptor (beta chain) emerged from a study of cytomegalovirus exposure and HLA in healthy donors. CDR3 size: 16 residues. J lost 2 bases, V lost 4 bases, and 7 bases had no gene match. In germline, CDR1 is MNHNS, CDR2 SASEGT. PCR primers comprised 60 Vbeta and 13 Jbeta primers. The protocol was immunoSEQ multiplex PCR, while the TCRdb copy is restricted to in-frame clones and leaves out a portion. The sample yields some 150,000 clones, 70% to 85% seen once. Despite likely unrecorded immune exposures, the donors were nominally healthy at the time of sampling. Study-wide points: Likely technical artifact: a cluster of highly shared sequence variants. Immune exposure information available was restricted to CMV serostatus. Relative to equally common others, HLA-associated TCR beta chains showed greater clonal expansion in a later analysis.

To note about this clone: Its specificity is not known.

The sequence derives from a man in his forties in good health and CMV-seronegative. The sequenced sample was PBMCs. The rearrangement uses TRBV6-1 and TRBJ2-7, with 11 bases that match TRBD2. This CDR3 is CASSAKLAGDPYEQYF. CDR3 coding DNA: TGTGCCAGCAGTGCTAAACTAGCGGGGGACCCCTACGAGCAGTACTTC.